Below are 8 T cell receptor beta chains sequenced from a single sample in a study of cytomegalovirus exposure and HLA in healthy donors. Measured with immunoSEQ multiplex PCR; TCRdb has only the in-frame clones, and not every one. This table holds around 200,000 clones, roughly 81% found once. The sequenced material came from PBMCs. These receptors were collected from a young woman in good health and CMV-seronegative.

The J gene is TRBJ1-3, the V gene TRBV7-7; D is possibly TRBD1 (5 bases). This CDR3 has 15 amino acids. The ends were cut back, 5 bases at V and 2 bases at J, with 13 bases in the middle. The V gene's germline CDR1 is SSHAT and CDR2 FNYEAQ (reference sequence). CDR3 DNA: TGTGCCAGCAGCCCCCCGGGGGAGGCTGGAAACACCATATATTTT. Protein sequence: CASSPPGEAGNTIYF. The full variable domain, rest sourced from reference TRBV7-7 and TRBJ1-3, is GAGVSQSPRYKVTKRGQDVTLRCDPISSHATLYWYQQALGQGPEFLTYFNYEAQPDKSGLPSDRFSAERPEGSISTLTIQRTEQRDSAMYRCASSPPGEAGNTIYFGEGSWLTVV.

The chain carries TRBV2 and TRBJ1-5; 10 nucleotides agree with TRBD1. The V and J ends lost 6 bases and 8 bases, in that order; junction bases with no gene match: 13. Per the germline V gene, CDR1 is SNHLY and CDR2 is FYNNEI. The length of the CDR3 is 16 residues. The CDR3 DNA sequence: TGTGCCAGCAGCGACCCCTTGACAGGGGGCTTGAAGCCCCAGCATTTT. Translated, it gives CASSDPLTGGLKPQHF. The full variable domain, its missing parts supplied by reference TRBV2 and TRBJ1-5, is EPEVTQTPSHQVTQMGQEVILRCVPISNHLYFYWYRQILGQKVEFLVSFYNNEISEKSEIFDDQFSVERPDGSNFTLKIRSTKLEDSAMYFCASSDPLTGGLKPQHFGDGTRLSIL.

The chain has TRBV6-5 and TRBJ1-4; no reliable D call. In germline, CDR1 is MNHEY, CDR2 SVGAGI. Trimming removed 2 bases from V and 7 bases from J, with 17 bases in between. This CDR3 contains 16 residues. CDR3 in DNA: TGTGCCAGCAGTTACCGGTCCCTTAATAGTGGTGAAAAACTGTTTTTT. As protein: CASSYRSLNSGEKLFF.

The V and J genes are TRBV28 and TRBJ2-7, with 9 bases matching TRBD2. After removal of 10 bases from V and 2 bases from J, the junction contained 6 bases not matched to a gene. CDR1 is MDHEN, CDR2 SYDVKM, per germline. The CDR3 covers 13 residues. The DNA for the CDR3 is TGTGCCACCGGGGGCGGGGGGGCCTACGAGCAGTACTTC. The encoded protein is CATGGGGAYEQYF. Full variable domain (outside the CDR3, taken from reference TRBV28 and TRBJ2-7): DVKVTQSSRYLVKRTGEKVFLECVQDMDHENMFWYRQDPGLGLRLIYFSYDVKMKEKGDIPEGYSVSREKKERFSLILESASTNQTSMYLCATGGGGAYEQYFGPGTRLTVT.

V gene TRBV7-9 combines with J gene TRBJ2-7; D is possibly TRBD1 (6 bases). Trimming pared 4 bases from V and 0 bases from J, leaving 13 bases between. The CDR3 covers 15 residues. CDR1 and CDR2 from the germline V gene are SEHNR and FQNEAQ (reference sequence). The CDR3: CASSSGTLSSYEQYF. In DNA, the CDR3 is TGTGCCAGCAGCTCCGGGACACTCAGCTCCTACGAGCAGTACTTC.

This chain connects TRBV11-3 to TRBJ2-3; D not certain. The CDR3 covers 15 residues. V lost 5 bases and J 3 bases, leaving 15 bases between the germline ends. Germline assignment: CDR1 SGHNT and CDR2 YENEEA. This CDR3 is CASSNTWPRTDTQYF. In DNA, the CDR3 is TGTGCCAGCAGCAATACATGGCCCCGTACAGATACGCAGTATTTT.

The chain employs TRBV6-5 and TRBJ1-3; 9 nucleotides agree with TRBD1. J was trimmed by 11 bases and V by 6 bases; bases with no gene match: 8. The CDR3 spans 13 residues. Germline values: CDR1 MNHEY, CDR2 SVGAGI. The CDR3, as DNA: TGTGCCAGCAGCCTCGGGACAGGGAGGCCCATATATTTT. Its protein product is CASSLGTGRPIYF.

The rearrangement uses TRBV5-1 and TRBJ2-7; the match to TRBD2 covers 10 bases. The germline CDR1 and CDR2 sequences are SGHRS and YFSETQ. V shed 5 bases, J shed 5 bases, and the junction held 7 bases outside the gene matches. The CDR3 totals 14 residues. CDR3 region: CASRVGLAANEQYF. The CDR3 region has the DNA TGCGCCAGCAGAGTAGGACTAGCGGCCAACGAGCAGTACTTC.